One and the same sample provided the 20 T cell receptor beta chains below, sequenced in a study of blood T cell repertoires in COVID-19. Clones were sequenced by immunoSEQ multiplex PCR, and TCRdb holds only the in-frame ones, with some missing. This table has about 81,000 clones, around 88% appearing once. Source material: peripheral blood. Receptors originate from a woman of 80 years or more with acute or convalescent COVID-19.

V usage is TRBV7-8 and J usage is TRBJ2-5; 8 positions agree with TRBD1. This CDR3 is built from 17 residues. J lost 4 bases, V lost 1 base, and 11 bases had no gene match. Germline V CDR1 and CDR2: SGHVS, FQNEAQ. The CDR3 spells CASSLVLGQVALETQYF. As DNA, the CDR3 is TGTGCCAGCAGCTTAGTCCTGGGACAGGTGGCCTTAGAGACCCAGTACTTC.

The chain carries TRBV2 and TRBJ1-5; a weak D match, TRBD1 (6 bases). CDR1 is SNHLY, CDR2 FYNNEI, per germline. V was pared by 6 bases and J by 2 bases, with 14 bases between. The CDR3 spans 15 residues. The DNA for the CDR3 is TGTGCCAGCAGCTCCCCCCCAGGGGGCAATCAGCCCCAGCATTTT. It codes for CASSSPPGGNQPQHF.

The genes are TRBV30 and TRBJ1-2, with D tentatively TRBD1 (6 bases). The germline CDR1 and CDR2 sequences are GTSNPN and SVGIG (reference sequence). The CDR3 consists of 13 residues. V was trimmed by 2 bases and J by 7 bases, leaving 14 bases between them. DNA for the CDR3: TGTGCCTGGAGTTCAAATCAGGGGTCTGGCTACACCTTC. Translation: CAWSSNQGSGYTF.

This clone was seen only once. The rearrangement uses TRBV6-5 and TRBJ1-1; D uncertain. The CDR3 runs 15 residues. Germline values: CDR1 MNHEY, CDR2 SVGAGI. The V end lost 0 bases, the J end lost 1 base, and 9 bases lay between the germline ends. For the CDR3, the DNA is TGTGCCAGCAGTTACTCCGGAGTGGGGAACACTGAAGCTTTCTTT. It encodes CASSYSGVGNTEAFF.

The J gene is TRBJ2-1, the V gene TRBV30; 7 bases map to TRBD2. CDR1 is GTSNPN, CDR2 SVGIG, per germline (reference sequence). This CDR3 region has 15 residues. V gave up 3 bases and J gave up 2 bases; unmatched junction bases: 7. This CDR3 is CAWSDRGVAYNEQFF. CDR3 nucleotides: TGTGCCTGGAGCGACCGGGGGGTCGCCTACAATGAGCAGTTCTTC.

The gene calls are TRBV11-2 and TRBJ2-3, with TRBD1 as a possible D gene (6 bases). From germline, CDR1 is SGHAT and CDR2 FQNNGV. The CDR3 runs to 17 residues. Deletions cut 0 bases from V and 3 bases from J, with 16 bases between. CDR3 nucleotide sequence: TGTGCCAGCAGCTTAGAACGAACAGGGATTGGGACAGATACGCAGTATTTT. It codes for CASSLERTGIGTDTQYF.

The V and J genes are TRBV11-2 and TRBJ1-1; perhaps TRBD1 as D (5 bases). Trimming shortened V by 5 bases and J by 6 bases, and 16 bases separated the two germline ends. The CDR3 contains 14 residues. From germline, CDR1 is SGHAT and CDR2 FQNNGV. The CDR3 nucleotides read TGTGCCAGCAGCCCTCCCACACGGGGGGCTGAAGCTTTCTTT. Translation gives CASSPPTRGAEAFF.

The chain is built from TRBV5-5 and TRBJ2-3; maybe TRBD1 (5 bases). This CDR3 is 15 amino acids long. With 0 bases removed from V and 4 bases from J, the gap between germline ends came to 12 bases. CDR1 is SGHKS and CDR2 is YYEKEE in the germline V gene (reference sequence). Here the CDR3 reads CASSLEGQVPDTQYF. The CDR3 DNA reads TGTGCCAGCAGCTTGGAGGGGCAGGTACCAGATACGCAGTATTTT.

The chain joins TRBV6-5 to TRBJ1-3; no clear D gene. The V and J ends lost 6 bases and 0 bases respectively, with 12 bases between them. The CDR3 loop spans 15 amino acids. Germline loops: CDR1 MNHEY, CDR2 SVGAGI. In nucleotides, the CDR3 is TGTGCCAGCAGCCCGAGGGAATTCTCTGGAAACACCATATATTTT. It is translated as CASSPREFSGNTIYF.

The V and J genes are TRBV27 and TRBJ2-1; TRBD2 aligns across 7 bases. The germline V gene encodes CDR1 MNHEY and CDR2 SMNVEV (reference sequence). This CDR3 comprises 16 residues. After removal of 5 bases from V and 3 bases from J, the junction contained 10 bases not matched to a gene. CDR3 nucleotide sequence: TGTGCCAGCAGTCTCGAGGGAGGGTCTGACTACAATGAGCAGTTCTTC. It translates to CASSLEGGSDYNEQFF.

The chain joins TRBV6-5 to TRBJ2-5; 7 bases are a match to TRBD1. J was trimmed by 0 bases and V by 5 bases; bases with no gene match: 3. CDR1 and CDR2 from the germline V gene are MNHEY and SVGAGI. The CDR3 runs 14 residues. The CDR3 DNA is TGTGCCAGCAGTCACAGGGGATACCAAGAGACCCAGTACTTC. Its protein product is CASSHRGYQETQYF.

V usage is TRBV7-3 and J usage is TRBJ2-3; perhaps TRBD2 as D (6 bases). CDR3 size: 13 residues. Trimming stripped 5 bases from V and 0 bases from J, with 6 bases between. Germline CDR1 and CDR2: SGHTA and FQGTGA. The CDR3 DNA is TGTGCCAGCAGCCGGGGGAGCACAGATACGCAGTATTTT. Amino acid sequence: CASSRGSTDTQYF.

The rearrangement links TRBV14 to TRBJ1-1; D gene uncertain. V lost 4 bases to trimming and J lost 8 bases, with 17 bases between them. The germline V gene encodes CDR1 SGHDN and CDR2 FVKESK. This CDR3 contains 14 residues. CDR3 region: CASSPSMYSFEAFF. The CDR3 coding sequence is TGTGCCAGCAGCCCGTCGATGTACTCCTTCGAAGCTTTCTTT.

V is TRBV19 and J is TRBJ2-7; TRBD1 matches 9 bases. Germline CDR1 and CDR2: LNHDA and SQIVND (reference sequence). The CDR3 runs 14 residues. The junction had 1 base not matched to a gene; V was cut back by 0 bases and J by 4 bases. This CDR3 reads CASSIEDRGYEQYF. The CDR3 DNA sequence: TGTGCCAGTAGTATAGAGGACAGGGGTTACGAGCAGTACTTC.

This clone has a single count. The V call is TRBV4-2, the J call TRBJ1-1; 7 bases align to TRBD1. This CDR3 spans 14 amino acids. The J segment lost 7 bases and the V segment lost 1 base, leaving 6 bases of the junction unmatched. Germline values: CDR1 LGHNA, CDR2 YNFKEQ. The CDR3 coding sequence is TGTGCCAGCAGCCAAGTAGGGACAGTTCATGAAGCTTTCTTT. Its protein is CASSQVGTVHEAFF.

The rearrangement joins TRBV19 to TRBJ1-2, with D possibly TRBD1 on 5 matching bases. The V end lost 6 bases, the J end lost 4 bases, and 9 bases lay between the germline ends. The V gene's germline CDR1 is LNHDA and CDR2 SQIVND (reference sequence). The CDR3 has 12 amino acids. The CDR3 DNA is TGTGCCAGTAGAGACAGTGCCTATGGCTACACCTTC. Translation: CASRDSAYGYTF.

The rearrangement joins TRBV12-3 or TRBV12-4 to TRBJ1-6, with D perhaps TRBD1 (6 bases). Trimming took off 6 bases at V and 6 bases at J, with 9 bases between the two ends. The CDR3 is 13 amino acids. CDR3 bases: TGTGCCAGCAGCGGACAGTTTAATTCACCCCTCCACTTT. It specifies CASSGQFNSPLHF.

The chain joins TRBV9 to TRBJ1-2, with a weak D call TRBD1 (5 bases). Germline CDR1 reads SGDLS; CDR2 reads YYNGEE. CDR3 length: 15 residues. V gave up 3 bases and J gave up 4 bases, with 16 bases separating them. CDR3 in DNA: TGTGCCAGCAGCGCCGCCCCGGACACCCCCTATGGCTACACCTTC. Amino acids: CASSAAPDTPYGYTF.

V usage is TRBV6-6 and J usage is TRBJ2-2; TRBD1 agrees at 7 bases. J gave up 5 bases and V 5 bases, and 5 bases lay outside the gene matches. The CDR3 has 14 amino acids. CDR1 and CDR2 (germline): MNHNY, SVGAGI (reference sequence). The CDR3 DNA is TGTGCCAGCAGTCCGCGACAGGGAACCGGGGAGCTGTTTTTT. This gives the protein CASSPRQGTGELFF.

V usage is TRBV6-2 or TRBV6-3 and J usage is TRBJ2-7; 7 nucleotides align to TRBD2. The trim removed 5 bases at V and 2 bases at J, leaving 6 bases unmatched. The germline CDR1 and CDR2 sequences are MNHEY and SVGEGT. The CDR3 sequence is 14 residues long. The CDR3 DNA reads TGTGCCAGCAGTGTGAGCGGGACGACCTACGAGCAGTACTTC. Protein product: CASSVSGTTYEQYF.